The 11 T cell receptor beta chains listed next were all sequenced from one sample in a study of identical twins. TCRdb reprocessed the 5' RACE reads with MiXCR, giving one entry per CDR3 protein. The sample shows roughly 240,000 distinct CDR3 sequences, approximately 7.9% of them seen only once. This sample also belongs to another study, concerning yellow fever vaccine responses in identical twins.

Material: CD8+ T cells sorted from blood. Every receptor here comes from a woman aged 18 to 35 in good health.

The chain carries TRBV6-2 or TRBV6-3 and TRBJ2-3; the match to TRBD2 covers 7 bases. The V gene end was trimmed by 2 bases and the J gene end by 3 bases; junction bases not matched to a gene: 8. CDR1 is MNHEY and CDR2 is SVGEGT in the germline V gene. The CDR3 runs to 16 residues. The CDR3 loop reads CASSYASGEGTDTQYF. CDR3 nucleotide sequence: TGTGCCAGCAGTTACGCGAGCGGGGAGGGGACAGATACGCAGTATTTT.

This clonotype was picked up many times. This rearrangement joins TRBV2 to TRBJ2-1, with 8 bases fitting TRBD2. The CDR3 sequence is 12 residues long. From germline, CDR1 is SNHLY and CDR2 FYNNEI. J lost 10 bases, V lost 8 bases, and 7 bases had no gene match. CDR3 in amino acids: CASQPTSGEQFF. CDR3 DNA: TGTGCCAGCCAACCTACTAGCGGCGAGCAGTTCTTC.

The chain links TRBV29-1 to TRBJ1-2; possible D gene TRBD1, 6 bases. This CDR3 has 15 amino acids. Trimming took 4 bases from V and 2 from J, leaving 17 bases between them. Germline-derived CDR1 and CDR2 are SQVTM and ANQGSEA. The CDR3 DNA is TGCAGCGTTGTTAGTGGGGACATACTAAACTATGGCTACACCTTC. Residues: CSVVSGDILNYGYTF.

This clonotype was seen ten or more times. The chain is built from TRBV5-4 and TRBJ2-3, with 10 bases that match TRBD1. The length of the CDR3 is 17 residues. The germline V gene encodes CDR1 SGHNT and CDR2 YYREEE (reference sequence). V lost 4 bases to trimming and J lost 2 bases; unmatched junction nucleotides: 10. CDR3 sequence reads: CASSTDRGMKYTDTQYF. In DNA form, the CDR3 reads TGTGCCAGCAGCACGGACAGGGGGATGAAGTACACAGATACGCAGTATTTT.

This chain links TRBV18 with TRBJ2-1, with TRBD2 matching 10 bases. Germline values: CDR1 KGHSH, CDR2 LQKENI. V shed 4 bases, J shed 8 bases, and the junction held 5 bases outside the gene matches. CDR3 length: 14 amino acids. The chain's CDR3 is CASSQSGGADEQFF. DNA of the CDR3: TGTGCCAGCTCACAGAGCGGGGGGGCTGATGAGCAGTTCTTC.

The rearrangement uses TRBV6-5 and TRBJ2-1, with D perhaps TRBD1 (5 bases). The germline CDR1 and CDR2 sequences are MNHEY and SVGAGI. Trimming removed 3 bases at V and 7 bases at J, with 13 bases between. The CDR3 consists of 14 residues. The CDR3 region is CASSYMDTTNEQFF. CDR3 DNA sequence: TGTGCCAGCAGTTATATGGACACAACTAATGAGCAGTTCTTC.

Ten or more counts support this clonotype. This chain joins TRBV14 and TRBJ1-2; D is possibly TRBD1 (6 bases). CDR1 is SGHDN and CDR2 is FVKESK in the germline V gene. This CDR3 comprises 16 residues. With 2 bases removed from V and 7 bases from J, the gap between germline ends came to 20 bases. The CDR3 loop reads CASSQKMRGTRLGYTF. The CDR3, as DNA: TGTGCCAGCAGCCAAAAGATGAGGGGGACGCGCCTTGGCTACACCTTC.

V is TRBV4-2 and J is TRBJ1-5; 9 bases align to TRBD1. The V gene end was trimmed by 2 bases and the J gene end by 2 bases; junction bases not matched to a gene: 13. This CDR3 is built from 19 residues. Germline CDR1 LGHNA, CDR2 YNFKEQ. The CDR3 coding sequence is TGTGCCAGCAGCCAACACCCGGGACAGGGACAGATATGCAATCAGCCCCAGCATTTT. This encodes CASSQHPGQGQICNQPQHF.

This clonotype has a count of ten or more. The chain is built from TRBV5-1 and TRBJ1-2, with D tentatively TRBD1 (5 bases). Trimming shortened V by 3 bases and J by 8 bases, and 29 bases separated the two germline ends. This CDR3 has 18 amino acids. The germline CDR1 and CDR2 sequences are SGHRS and YFSETQ. CDR3 bases: TGCGCCAGCAGCTCCCCCGGGACTTATCGTGTCGGTTCCGGGGGCTACACCTTC. Translating gives CASSSPGTYRVGSGGYTF.

On this clonotype itself: This may stem from a read error, because a much larger clone lies one nucleotide away. The genes are TRBV12-3 or TRBV12-4 and TRBJ2-2; a weak D match, TRBD2 (5 bases). The CDR3 loop spans 16 amino acids. CDR3 nucleotides: TGTACCAGCAGCGGAGATGGGAAGGGGAACACCGGGGAGCTGTTTTTT. It codes for CTSSGDGKGNTGELFF.

The table lists this clonotype with many counts. The genes are TRBV5-5 and TRBJ2-7; D call uncertain. V was trimmed by 1 base and J by 4 bases, leaving 6 bases between them. The CDR3 spans 12 residues. CDR1 and CDR2 (germline): SGHKS, YYEKEE (reference sequence). The CDR3 loop reads CASSLSPYEQYF. The DNA for the CDR3 is TGTGCCAGCAGCTTGTCTCCTTACGAGCAGTACTTC.